This is a list of T cell receptor beta chains from one sample in a study of OX40 agonist ivuxolimab in advanced cancers. Clones were sequenced by immunoSEQ multiplex PCR, and TCRdb holds only the in-frame ones, with some missing. The sample carries tens of thousands of clones, roughly nine tenths recorded once. Source: CD4+ or CD8+ T cells sorted from blood, taken in a trial of the OX40 agonist ivuxolimab. These TCRs come from an adult with an advanced solid tumor such as melanoma, head and neck, liver or kidney cancer. Each CDR3 is given with its conserved first and last residue. Fields, in order: D gene, clone size, V gene, J gene, CDR3 DNA, CDR3 protein. A D gene is named only where the DNA matches it firmly. Some rows mark clone size as missing; the rest say once, few, many or name a class of expanded clone.

NA	NA	TRBV28	TRBJ1-5	TGTGCCAGCAGTTTTCGAGGGAGAGGCAATCAGCCCCAGCATTTT	CASSFRGRGNQPQHF
TRBD1	NA	TRBV19	TRBJ1-4	TGTGCCAGTAGTAGAGGGACAGGAGGGAGTGAAAAACTGTTTTTT	CASSRGTGGSEKLFF
TRBD2	NA	TRBV5-8	TRBJ2-3	TGTGCCAGCAGCTTGGGGACTAGCGCGGGGGCAGATACGCAGTATTTT	CASSLGTSAGADTQYF
NA	NA	TRBV28	TRBJ2-2	TGTGCCAGCAGTCAATCGGGACAACCTTCGGGGGAGCTGTTTTTT	CASSQSGQPSGELFF
TRBD1	NA	TRBV28	TRBJ1-2	TGTGCCAGCAGTACCCGCTTTCCGGGACAGGGGATTGGCTACACCTTC	CASSTRFPGQGIGYTF
NA	NA	TRBV27	TRBJ1-1	TGTGCCAGCAAACTGGGCGGGAACACTGAAGCTTTCTTT	CASKLGGNTEAFF
NA	NA	TRBV5-4	TRBJ1-3	TGTGCCAGCAGTTTGGCGACCGGAAACACCATATATTTT	CASSLATGNTIYF
NA	NA	TRBV4-3	TRBJ2-2	TGCGCCAGCAGGGCGGGGATAAACACCGGGGAGCTGTTTTTT	CASRAGINTGELFF
TRBD1	once	TRBV7-6	TRBJ2-1	TGTGCCAGCAGCCACCGGGACAGTTACAATGAGCAGTTCTTC	CASSHRDSYNEQFF
NA	NA	TRBV28	TRBJ2-4	TGTGCCAGCAGTTTACCAGGGCGGGGAGGAAACATTCAGTACTTC	CASSLPGRGGNIQYF
NA	NA	TRBV5-4	TRBJ2-5	TGTGCCAGCAGCTTCGTAGAGACCCAGTACTTC	CASSFVETQYF
NA	NA	TRBV19	TRBJ2-7	TGTGCCAGTAGTATTACGACCCTATACGAGCAGTACTTC	CASSITTLYEQYF
TRBD1	NA	TRBV18	TRBJ1-5	TGTGCCAGCTCACCTGGACAGGGGGCTGGGCAGCCCCAGCATTTT	CASSPGQGAGQPQHF
NA	NA	TRBV27	TRBJ2-1	TGTGCCAGCAGTAGGCCTGGACAGCCATACAATGAGCAGTTCTTC	CASSRPGQPYNEQFF
NA	once	TRBV5-4	TRBJ2-1	TGTGCCAGCAGCTTTCAGGGGCGGAATGAGCAGTTCTTC	CASSFQGRNEQFF
TRBD1	NA	TRBV7-8	TRBJ1-1	TGTGCCAGCAGCTTAAGGCGGGACAGGTCACCCCGGGGCACTGAAGCTTTCTTT	CASSLRRDRSPRGTEAFF
TRBD2	once	TRBV6-1	TRBJ2-4	TGTGCCAGCAGTGAAGCCCTAGCGGGAGGGTCAAACATTCAGTACTTC	CASSEALAGGSNIQYF
TRBD1	NA	TRBV5-6	TRBJ2-1	TGTGCCAGCAGCTCCCGGGACAGCCGCTACAATGAGCAGTTCTTC	CASSSRDSRYNEQFF
NA	few	TRBV18	TRBJ2-5	TGTGCCAGCTCTCTCGGGCTGAAAGAGACCCAGTACTTC	CASSLGLKETQYF
TRBD2	once	TRBV10-2	TRBJ2-5	TGCGCCAGCGGGGGACTAGCGGGGGGGACCCAGTACTTC	CASGGLAGGTQYF
NA	NA	TRBV6-1	TRBJ2-7	TGTGCCAGCAGTAGGGGTTACGAGCAGTACTTC	CASSRGYEQYF
NA	NA	TRBV11-2	TRBJ2-5	TGTGCCAGCAGCCCGATGGGGGGTCAAGAGACCCAGTACTTC	CASSPMGGQETQYF
NA	once	TRBV18	TRBJ2-2	TGTGCCAGCTCACCACCCTCCCCTTCCACCGGGGAGCTGTTTTTT	CASSPPSPSTGELFF
TRBD2	NA	TRBV4-1	TRBJ2-7	TGCGCCAGCAGCCAAGCCCTGTCGGCGGGAGGGACCTACGAGCAGTACTTC	CASSQALSAGGTYEQYF
NA	NA	TRBV18	TRBJ2-7	TGTGCCAGCTCACCAATTGCGGAGGCCTACGAGCAGTACTTC	CASSPIAEAYEQYF
TRBD1	NA	TRBV6-5	TRBJ2-3	TGTGCCAGCAGTCCTACAGGGGGGCGCACAGATACGCAGTATTTT	CASSPTGGRTDTQYF
NA	NA	TRBV19	TRBJ1-1	TGTGCCAGTAGTATATCCCCCTCCAGGGACACTGAAGCTTTCTTT	CASSISPSRDTEAFF
TRBD1	NA	TRBV18	TRBJ2-1	TGTGCCAGCTCCATAAGGACAGGGGGAGGTAACAATGAGCAGTTCTTC	CASSIRTGGGNNEQFF
NA	NA	TRBV29-1	TRBJ2-3	TGCAGCGCCAGAGACAAGCGCGGCACAGATACGCAGTATTTT	CSARDKRGTDTQYF
TRBD1	NA	TRBV5-4	TRBJ1-1	TGTGCCAGCAGCTTGGCAGGGGGCGGATTTGGGACTGAAGCTTTCTTT	CASSLAGGGFGTEAFF
NA	NA	TRBV7-2	TRBJ2-3	TGTGCCAGCAGCGTAAAACTAGATACGCAGTATTTT	CASSVKLDTQYF
TRBD1	NA	TRBV5-1	TRBJ2-1	TGCGCCAGCAGCTTGGCCAGAGGACAGGGACGAAATGAGCAGTTCTTC	CASSLARGQGRNEQFF
NA	NA	TRBV7-8	TRBJ1-6	TGTGCCAGCACCCCCTTGGTCAGCTCCTATAATTCACCCCTCCACTTT	CASTPLVSSYNSPLHF
NA	NA	TRBV7-2	TRBJ2-7	TGTGCCAGCAGCCCCCATTCCGACGGGACAATCGAGCAGTACTTC	CASSPHSDGTIEQYF
NA	NA	TRBV20-1	TRBJ2-3	TGCAGTGCGGACACAGATACGCAGTATTTT	CSADTDTQYF
TRBD2	NA	TRBV7-8	TRBJ2-3	TGTGCCAGCAGCTTAGATAACGGGGGGGCGCAGTATTTT	CASSLDNGGAQYF
NA	NA	TRBV7-9	TRBJ2-1	TGTGCCAGCAGCTTACAGGGAGCCAATGAGCAGTTCTTC	CASSLQGANEQFF